At least ten counts were recorded for the clone carrying this T cell receptor beta chain. The antigen is undetermined. The data are from a study of T cells in Graves' hyperthyroidism and ophthalmopathy. Notes on the study in general: The model predicted ophthalmopathy a median approximately seven months before onset.

Amplified TCR beta CDR3 regions derived from RNA transcripts. The study used the HTBI primer set for a first-round RT-PCR of the TCR CDR3. MiXCR, run by TCRdb on the multiplex PCR reads, gives a single entry per CDR3 protein. The sample includes some 620,000 distinct CDR3 sequences, around 15% of them seen just once. The length of the CDR3 is 16 residues. Germline loops: CDR1 MNHEY, CDR2 SVGEGT. V was clipped by 7 bases and J by 5 bases, with 24 bases between them. Stable disease denoted Graves' hyperthyroidism without ophthalmopathy progression within 18 months. Hyperthyroidism, newly diagnosed and lasting under 2 months, affected patients aged 18 to 65. It was 8 to 10 ml of fresh peripheral blood that supplied the PBMCs.

This chain joins TRBV6-2 or TRBV6-3 and TRBJ2-7; the D gene is possibly TRBD2 (6 bases). The sequence was collected from a woman in her twenties or thirties with Graves' hyperthyroidism. The sample consisted of blood. CDR3 region: CASTSVRAARGNEQYF. CDR3 nucleotides: TGTGCCAGCACCTCCGTTCGAGCGGCCCGGGGGAACGAGCAGTACTTC.